The present T cell receptor beta chain was sequenced within a study of blood T cell repertoires in COVID-19. Study information: From T cells, B-cell-depleted T cells, or PBMCs came the material, which was cDNA or gDNA.

Original data processing: For nucleated cells, counts were estimated from reference gene primer amplification. TCRdb's copy holds only in-frame clones and misses some; the assay was immunoSEQ multiplex PCR. The V and J calls and clone size come from that table; D and trimming were worked out from the DNA. The sample has some 300,000 clones; roughly 86% are singletons. The study assigned cohorts using participant-reported clinical history. Within the 2 weeks before study entry, each person in the exposed group met a COVID-19 case. The sequenced sample was PBMCs or T cells enriched from blood (not recorded which). This clonotype was obtained from a woman aged 45-65 years who had been exposed to COVID-19.

The CDR3 protein is CASSLSHRGLETQYF. The CDR3 region has the DNA TGCGCCAGCAGCCTAAGCCACAGGGGGCTGGAGACCCAGTACTTC. V and J are TRBV5-1 and TRBJ2-5; 9 nucleotides match TRBD1. This CDR3 has 15 residues. Trimming cost V 4 bases and J 5 bases; bases outside gene matches: 9. Germline V gene lookup returns CDR1 SGHRS and CDR2 YFSETQ.